Sequencing of this T cell receptor beta chain was carried out in a study of vaccination and CD4 T cells after COVID-19. Overall study: Cultures serving as controls received a peptide pool (CEFX or HIV-1 Nef) or no peptide.

Treatment here: roughly 11-day PBMC culture with coronavirus spike peptide pools or control peptides (ViraFEST assay). Each well received two million PBMCs, cultured with about 11 IU/ml IL-2 and 10 ug/ml peptide pools. Researchers used the Oncomine TCR Beta short-read assay to sequence DNA from cultured CD4+ T cells. TCRdb recomputed calls from the PCR reads with MiXCR, one row per CDR3 protein. There are 9,400 or so distinct CDR3 sequences in the sample; about 50% occur only once, and more than 9% lies in the top ten. A note on this clonotype: The antigen is undetermined.

With 3 bases removed from V and 6 bases from J, the gap between germline ends came to 15 bases. This CDR3 spans 15 amino acids. Germline CDR1 reads SNHLY; CDR2 reads FYNNEI. Source material: CD4+ T cells from blood, cultured in vitro. The clonotype originates from a human donor who had recovered from COVID-19. V and J are TRBV2 and TRBJ1-5; weak D call: TRBD1 (5 bases). The CDR3 DNA reads TGTGCCAGCAGTGAGGGCAGGGCCCTCAGTCAGCCCCAGCATTTT. Translated: CASSEGRALSQPQHF.